This TCR beta chain was found in a study of CD8 T cells in Susac syndrome. Reverse transcription used about 0.45 to 1 ug RNA and random hexamers. A single record per CDR3 protein comes from TCRdb applying MiXCR to the immunoSEQ multiplex PCR reads. The table has approximately 220,000 distinct CDR3 sequences, about 93% seen once. The CDR3 length is 16 residues. Germline V gene sequence: CDR1 SGHTA, CDR2 FQGTGA. Losses at the gene ends were 5 bases for V and 0 bases for J; bases not matched to a gene: 3. Source material: CD8+ T cells from PBMCs. The chain is built from TRBV7-3 and TRBJ2-6; 8 bases match TRBD1. This clonotype was obtained from a human donor with multiple sclerosis. The CDR3 DNA is TGTGCCAGCAGCACAGACAGGGGCTCTGGGGCCAACGTCCTGACTTTC. It is translated as CASSTDRGSGANVLTF.